Given below is one T cell receptor beta chain in context. Original data processing: By means of reference gene primer amplification, nucleated cell counts were estimated. Profiling relied on immunoSEQ multiplex PCR, and the TCRdb table lists in-frame clones only, not all of them. The DNA was the basis for D and trimming; V, J and clone size are from that table. The sample carries 70,000 to 100,000 clones, 90% recorded once. This sample was taken from a study of blood T cell repertoires in COVID-19. For the study at large: In each case, the material was cDNA or gDNA derived from T cells, B-cell-depleted T cells, or PBMCs.

There are 15 residues in the CDR3. From germline, CDR1 is SGHTA and CDR2 FQGTGA. The V gene end was trimmed by 2 bases and the J gene end by 1 base; junction bases not matched to a gene: 1. This clonotype was obtained from a man in his sixties with acute or convalescent COVID-19. Material for sequencing was peripheral blood. The J gene is TRBJ2-2, the V gene TRBV7-3; the match to TRBD2 covers 7 bases. The CDR3 DNA follows: TGTGCCAGCAGCTTACCTAGCGGGAACACCGGGGAGCTGTTTTTT. It codes for CASSLPSGNTGELFF.